These 13 T cell receptor beta chains originate from one sample sequenced in a study of blood T cells in healthy people across ages. It was with a sample-barcoded 5' primer and a J-beta primer mix that a second PCR of roughly 7 to 12 cycles was run. A single record per CDR3 protein comes from TCRdb applying MiXCR to the 5' RACE reads. The sample has about 750,000 distinct CDR3 sequences; less than 70% are singletons. Material: blood. Source of these receptors: a man older than 75 in good health.

This rearrangement joins TRBV6-6 to TRBJ2-3, with D unresolved. The germline V gene encodes CDR1 MNHNY and CDR2 SVGAGI (reference sequence). V was trimmed by 5 bases and J by 3 bases, leaving 12 bases between them. There are 14 residues in the CDR3. CDR3 region: CASSDRQETDTQYF. As DNA, the CDR3 is TGTGCCAGCAGTGACCGGCAGGAGACAGATACGCAGTATTTT.

This clonotype came up a few times. The V and J genes are TRBV2 and TRBJ2-4, with a tentative D call TRBD2 (7 bases). V shed 6 bases and J shed 6 bases, with 18 bases lying between them. The germline CDR1 and CDR2 sequences are SNHLY and FYNNEI. The length of the CDR3 is 15 residues. The DNA of the CDR3 is TGTGCCAGCAGGCGAGGGGGGGCGCGAGGAAACATTCAGTACTTC. This encodes CASRRGGARGNIQYF.

The chain has TRBV13 and TRBJ1-2; 11 nucleotides line up with TRBD1. This CDR3 region has 15 residues. Germline V gene data show CDR1 as PRHDT and CDR2 as FYEKMQ (reference sequence). Trimming cost V 6 bases and J 4 bases; bases outside gene matches: 7. The CDR3 DNA follows: TGTGCCAGCAGTGGGACAGGGGGAAGTATCTATGGCTACACCTTC. This gives the protein CASSGTGGSIYGYTF.

The V gene is TRBV6-1, the J gene TRBJ2-1; 10 nucleotides line up with TRBD2. The V gene end was trimmed by 6 bases and the J gene end by 9 bases; junction bases not matched to a gene: 26. Germline V lookup: CDR1 MNHNS, CDR2 SASEGT. This CDR3 has 20 amino acids. CDR3 protein: CASSPGEHSRTSGPISEQFF. DNA for the CDR3: TGTGCCAGCAGCCCCGGGGAGCACAGCCGGACTAGCGGCCCGATTAGTGAGCAGTTCTTC.

J is TRBJ1-1 and V is TRBV2, with D possibly being TRBD1 (6 bases). The CDR3 runs to 11 residues. Per the germline V gene, CDR1 is SNHLY and CDR2 is FYNNEI. The germline V and J ends were trimmed by 6 bases and 6 bases, with 8 bases remaining between them. CDR3 sequence (DNA): TGTGCCAGCAGAGAGGGGGCTGAAGCTTTCTTT. It yields the protein CASREGAEAFF.

The chain couples TRBV18 to TRBJ2-1, with D possibly being TRBD1 or TRBD2 (11 bases each). Germline loops: CDR1 KGHSH, CDR2 LQKENI. The CDR3 sequence is 19 residues long. Trimming left V 2 bases short and J 6 bases short, with 26 bases between. CDR3 nucleotide sequence: TGTGCCAGCTCACCAGTAGGACAGGGGGCCGGGACTAGCGGCAATGAGCAGTTCTTC. This translates into CASSPVGQGAGTSGNEQFF.

Only a few counts were recorded for this clonotype. This sequence joins TRBV7-3 and TRBJ2-6; D not resolved. This CDR3 spans 16 amino acids. Trimming removed 1 base at V and 0 bases at J, with 7 bases between. Germline V CDR1 and CDR2: SGHTA, FQGTGA. CDR3 sequence: CASSLRRASGANVLTF. The CDR3 DNA reads as TGTGCCAGCAGCTTAAGACGGGCCTCTGGGGCCAACGTCCTGACTTTC.

The V gene is TRBV28, the J gene TRBJ2-5; 10 bases line up with TRBD2. The ends lost 8 bases at V and 4 bases at J; junction bases unmatched: 13. CDR1 is MDHEN, CDR2 SYDVKM, per germline. There are 16 residues in the CDR3. Here the CDR3 reads CASRMGLAGEIETQYF. The CDR3 DNA reads TGTGCCAGCCGGATGGGGCTAGCGGGAGAAATAGAGACCCAGTACTTC.

This clonotype showed up just a few times. This chain links TRBV29-1 with TRBJ1-6; D gene unclear. This CDR3 is built from 15 residues. Germline V CDR1 and CDR2: SQVTM, ANQGSEA. Trimming pared 6 bases from V and 8 bases from J, leaving 20 bases between. In DNA, the CDR3 is TGCAGCGTCCCGTCCTCATTGGGTACGGATTCACCCCTCCACTTT. It codes for CSVPSSLGTDSPLHF.

The chain has TRBV7-3 and TRBJ2-1; 9 bases match TRBD1. Germline V lookup: CDR1 SGHTA, CDR2 FQGTGA. This CDR3 is 17 amino acids long. V trimming: 0 bases; J trimming: 6 bases; junction bases outside the gene matches: 9. The CDR3 loop is CASSLTWGQGLGNEQFF. The CDR3 nucleotides read TGTGCCAGCAGCTTAACGTGGGGACAGGGTTTGGGCAATGAGCAGTTCTTC. The variable domain in full, with the rest retrieved from reference TRBV7-3 and TRBJ2-1, is GAGVSQTPSNKVTEKGKYVELRCDPISGHTALYWYRQSLGQGPEFLIYFQGTGAADDSGLPNDRFFAVRPEGSVSTLKIQRTERGDSAVYLCASSLTWGQGLGNEQFFGPGTRLTVL.

The sample holds a few counts of this clonotype. The chain combines TRBV20-1 with TRBJ1-1; TRBD1 is a possible D gene (5 bases). V gave up 7 bases and J gave up 2 bases, with 14 bases separating them. Germline loops: CDR1 DFQATT, CDR2 SNEGSKA (reference sequence). The CDR3 contains 13 residues. CDR3 loop: CSGHRDGNTEAFF. The CDR3 nucleotides are TGCAGTGGTCACCGGGACGGAAACACTGAAGCTTTCTTT.

The genes are TRBV18 and TRBJ1-5; D is possibly TRBD1 (5 bases). The CDR3 sequence is 15 residues long. The V gene lost 2 bases and the J gene lost 0 bases, with 8 bases spanning the gap. Per germline, CDR1 KGHSH and CDR2 LQKENI. CDR3 DNA sequence: TGTGCCAGCTCACCATCAGGGAGTAGCAATCAGCCCCAGCATTTT. Protein sequence: CASSPSGSSNQPQHF.

This chain uses TRBV12-1 with TRBJ2-3; TRBD1, the table's D call, lacks a check against the DNA. TRBV12-1 constitutes a pseudogene. This CDR3 is built from 16 residues. The CDR3 sequence: CASNVLGGKTTDTQYF. The CDR3 DNA reads TGTGCCAGCAACGTATTGGGGGGGAAAACCACAGATACGCAGTATTTT.